This TCR beta chain came from a study of blood T cell repertoires in COVID-19. Some clones are missing from TCRdb's copy, which holds only in-frame ones; the method was immunoSEQ multiplex PCR. The table lists roughly 40,000 clones, 88% of them singletons. The junction had 10 bases not matched to a gene; V was cut back by 8 bases and J by 3 bases. Germline CDR1 and CDR2: SGHNT and YENEEA. The CDR3 is made up of 14 amino acids. The J gene is TRBJ2-7, the V gene TRBV11-3; 7 bases agree with TRBD1. The sequence derives from an older woman with acute or convalescent COVID-19. The sample consisted of peripheral blood. DNA of the CDR3: TGTGCCAGCCTTCACTCCGGGACAGACTACGAGCAGTACGTC. It translates to CASLHSGTDYEQYV.